Below are 18 T cell receptor beta chains sequenced from a single sample in a study of blood T cell repertoires in COVID-19 (TCRdb year 2020). Receptor libraries were prepared by the immunoSEQ multiplex PCR assay. The source is immuneACCESS, and TCRdb retained only in-frame sequences with V and J called. Part of the clones is not carried over; for the studies checked, unresolved V genes explain less than half of this, and the remainder is unexplained. This sample holds some 41,000 clones; around four fifths were observed only once. Roughly 45% of the sample lies in the top ten. The sample taken for sequencing was peripheral blood. These receptor sequences come from a woman older than 75 with active or convalescent COVID-19.

The V gene is TRBV23-1, the J gene TRBJ2-2, with D possibly matching TRBD2 (6 bases). TRBV23-1 is placed among ORFs of uncertain function. CDR3 length equals 16 residues. Trimming took 1 base from V and 6 from J, leaving 15 bases between them. CDR3 protein: CASSQLGGSRAGELFF. CDR3 nucleotide sequence: TGCGCCAGCAGTCAATTAGGAGGGAGTCGGGCCGGGGAGCTGTTTTTT.

CDR3 nucleotides: TGTGCCAGCAGCGCCGGGACAGAGTACGAGCAGTACTTC. This encodes CASSAGTEYEQYF. This chain links TRBV5-6 with TRBJ2-7, with 7 bases identical to TRBD1. Trimming took 4 bases from V and 4 from J; bases not matched to a gene: 5. Looked up from germline, CDR1 is SGHDT and CDR2 is YYEEEE. The CDR3 contains 13 residues. The full variable domain, with the rest looked up from reference TRBV5-6 and TRBJ2-7, is DAGVTQSPTHLIKTRGQQVTLRCSPKSGHDTVSWYQQALGQGPQFIFQYYEEEERQRGNFPDRFSGHQFPNYSSELNVNALLLGDSALYLCASSAGTEYEQYFGPGTRLTVT.

The rearrangement links TRBV6-5 to TRBJ2-1, with D unresolved. The germline V and J ends were trimmed by 6 bases and 2 bases, with 14 bases remaining between them. Germline lookup yields CDR1 MNHEY and CDR2 SVGAGI. The CDR3 has 15 amino acids. CDR3 in amino acids: CASSLTLVPYNEQFF. CDR3 nucleotide sequence: TGTGCCAGCAGCCTAACCCTGGTACCCTACAATGAGCAGTTCTTC.

V is TRBV19 and J is TRBJ2-1, with a tentative D call TRBD1 (6 bases). CDR1 and CDR2 from the germline V gene are LNHDA and SQIVND (reference sequence). Trimming took 6 bases from V and 8 from J, leaving 17 bases between them. The CDR3 length is 14 residues. CDR3 bases: TGTGCCAGTAGCTCGACAGGTATGTGGGATGAGCAGTTCTTC. Residues: CASSSTGMWDEQFF.

The chain links TRBV6-1 to TRBJ2-6; D remains unclear. Germline CDR1 is MNHNS and CDR2 is SASEGT. V shed 3 bases and J shed 3 bases, with 3 bases lying between them. CDR3 length: 13 amino acids. The CDR3 region is CASSDSGANVLTF. CDR3 DNA sequence: TGTGCCAGCAGTGATAGTGGGGCCAACGTCCTGACTTTC.

Only one count was recorded for this clone. V is TRBV7-3 and J is TRBJ2-5, with D perhaps matching TRBD2 (6 bases). The CDR3 runs to 13 residues. Trimming removed 5 bases from V and 4 bases from J, with 11 bases in between. Per the germline V gene, CDR1 is SGHTA and CDR2 is FQGTGA. CDR3 nucleotide sequence: TGTGCCAGCAGCCTAGACGGGGGAGAGACCCAGTACTTC. Encoded protein: CASSLDGGETQYF.

The V and J genes are TRBV18 and TRBJ2-1; 9 positions match TRBD1. From germline, CDR1 is KGHSH and CDR2 LQKENI. The CDR3 contains 17 residues. The trim removed 0 bases at V and 6 bases at J, leaving 9 bases unmatched. CDR3 sequence reads: CASSPPDPGQGSNEQFF. Written as DNA, the CDR3 is TGTGCCAGCTCACCACCGGATCCGGGACAGGGAAGCAATGAGCAGTTCTTC.

This chain connects TRBV19 to TRBJ1-2; D not certain. From germline, CDR1 is LNHDA and CDR2 SQIVND (reference sequence). The V end lost 5 bases, the J end lost 8 bases, and 15 bases lay between the germline ends. This CDR3 is 13 amino acids long. CDR3 protein: CASSLNTPGGYTF. CDR3 sequence (DNA): TGTGCCAGTAGTCTCAATACTCCGGGAGGCTACACCTTC.

V usage is TRBV27 and J usage is TRBJ2-2; the D is unclear. The CDR3 has 12 residues. In germline, CDR1 is MNHEY, CDR2 SMNVEV (reference sequence). V was cut by 5 bases and J by 4 bases, with 5 bases left in between. CDR3 sequence: CASSQFTGELFF. CDR3 DNA: TGTGCCAGCAGTCAATTCACCGGGGAGCTGTTTTTT.

This clone is a singleton in its sample. The genes are TRBV7-3 and TRBJ2-3, with TRBD2 identical over 7 bases. The CDR3 loop spans 17 amino acids. The V and J ends lost 2 bases and 4 bases, in that order; junction bases with no gene match: 12. The V gene's germline CDR1 is SGHTA and CDR2 FQGTGA. In nucleotides, the CDR3 is TGTGCCAGCAGCTTACTTGGTGCGGGAGCTCAACCAGATACGCAGTATTTT. Translated: CASSLLGAGAQPDTQYF.

The chain employs TRBV6-1 and TRBJ2-3; unclear D gene. CDR1 is MNHNS and CDR2 is SASEGT in the germline V gene. The CDR3 runs to 16 residues. V was shortened by 0 bases and J by 1 base, with 11 bases between the two germline ends. CDR3 coding DNA: TGTGCCAGCAGTGAAGCTCGATTGAGCGGCACAGATACGCAGTATTTT. Its translation is CASSEARLSGTDTQYF.

The CDR3 reads CASSDKTGGSYNEQFF. CDR3 DNA sequence: TGTGCCAGCAGTGATAAGACAGGGGGCTCCTACAATGAGCAGTTCTTC. This chain joins TRBV25-1 and TRBJ2-1, with 9 bases fitting TRBD1. The length of the CDR3 is 16 residues. The germline gives CDR1 MGHDK, CDR2 SYGVNS. V trimming: 3 bases; J trimming: 0 bases; junction bases outside the gene matches: 3.

This clone was detected once. The chain is built from TRBV7-2 and TRBJ1-6, with TRBD1 matching 11 bases. The trim removed 5 bases at V and 12 bases at J, leaving 9 bases unmatched. Germline V gene sequence: CDR1 SGHTA, CDR2 FQGNSA. The CDR3 extends over 15 amino acids. The CDR3 nucleotides read TGTGCCAGCAGCCCAGATGGACAGGGGGCTGAACCCCTCCACTTT. Protein sequence: CASSPDGQGAEPLHF. Full variable domain (outside the CDR3, taken from reference TRBV7-2 and TRBJ1-6): GAGVSQSPSNKVTEKGKDVELRCDPISGHTALYWYRQSLGQGLEFLIYFQGNSAPDKSGLPSDRFSAERTGGSVSTLTIQRTQQEDSAVYLCASSPDGQGAEPLHFGNGTRLTVT.

V and J are TRBV20-1 and TRBJ2-7, with 7 nucleotides matching TRBD2. Germline values: CDR1 DFQATT, CDR2 SNEGSKA (reference sequence). The CDR3 totals 13 residues. The ends lost 3 bases at V and 7 bases at J; junction bases unmatched: 9. The CDR3 coding sequence is TGCAGTGCTAGTCTAGCGGACCCCCGGGAGCAGTACTTC. Translating it yields CSASLADPREQYF.

This clone was recorded once. The chain combines TRBV7-2 with TRBJ2-7; D ambiguous. Germline values: CDR1 SGHTA, CDR2 FQGNSA. V shed 2 bases and J shed 7 bases, with 9 bases lying between them. CDR3 size: 12 residues. The CDR3, as DNA: TGTGCCAGCAGCTTAAGTCTGACAGAGCAGTACTTC. Translating gives CASSLSLTEQYF.

CDR3: CASSPNQGEKLFF. In DNA form, the CDR3 reads TGTGCCAGCTCACCCAATCAGGGTGAAAAACTGTTTTTT. The chain has TRBV18 and TRBJ1-4, with TRBD1 as a possible D gene (5 bases). The CDR3 totals 13 residues. V was trimmed by 3 bases and J by 7 bases, leaving 9 bases between them. The germline V gene encodes CDR1 KGHSH and CDR2 LQKENI.

The chain combines TRBV25-1 with TRBJ2-7; D possibly corresponds to TRBD1 (5 bases). The CDR3 loop spans 12 amino acids. The germline CDR1 and CDR2 sequences are MGHDK and SYGVNS. The CDR3 here is CVTQTEYYEQYF. The CDR3 nucleotides read TGTGTCACCCAGACAGAGTACTACGAGCAGTACTTC.

This clone has only one observation. Germline is not matched at one junction end, which may reflect a read error. The J gene is TRBJ1-5, the V gene TRBV11-2; D remains ambiguous. The CDR3 covers 13 residues. CDR1 and CDR2 from the germline V gene are SGHAT and FQNNGV. DNA of the CDR3: TGTGCCAACAGCTTAGATCCGAGGCAGCCCCAGCATTTT. As protein: CANSLDPRQPQHF.